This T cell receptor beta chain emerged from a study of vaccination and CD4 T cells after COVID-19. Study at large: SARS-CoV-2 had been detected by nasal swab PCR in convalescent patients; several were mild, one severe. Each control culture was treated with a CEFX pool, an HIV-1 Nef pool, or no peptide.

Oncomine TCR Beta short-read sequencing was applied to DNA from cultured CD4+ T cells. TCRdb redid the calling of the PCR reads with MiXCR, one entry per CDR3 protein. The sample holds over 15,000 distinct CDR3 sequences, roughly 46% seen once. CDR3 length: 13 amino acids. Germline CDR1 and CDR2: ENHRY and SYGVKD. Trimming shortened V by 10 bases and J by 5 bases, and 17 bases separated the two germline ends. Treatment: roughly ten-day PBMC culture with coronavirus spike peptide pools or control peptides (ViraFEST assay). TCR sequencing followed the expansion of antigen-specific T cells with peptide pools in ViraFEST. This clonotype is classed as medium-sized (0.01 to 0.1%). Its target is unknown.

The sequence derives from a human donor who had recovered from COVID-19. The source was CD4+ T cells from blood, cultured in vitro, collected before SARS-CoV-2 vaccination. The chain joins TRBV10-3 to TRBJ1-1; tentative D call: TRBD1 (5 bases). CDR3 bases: TGTGCCACCGGGACCCTCTCGGGGACTGAAGCTTTCTTT. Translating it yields CATGTLSGTEAFF.